The 3 T cell receptor beta chains below come from one sample, sequenced in a study of CD8+CD57+ T cells in acquired aplastic anemia. Genomic DNA was employed as the template in profiling TCR beta VDJ and CDR3. In TCRdb, the reads were re-called with MiXCR into one record per CDR3 protein. The data contain some 120,000 distinct CDR3 sequences, approximately 41% of them singletons. Patients chosen for sequencing had CD8+CD57+ cells that had expanded, as shown by flow cytometry. Sequences were obtained from sorted CD4+, CD8+, or CD8+CD57+ T cells (not recorded which) from PBMCs. The receptors derive from a human donor with aplastic anemia.

This clonotype has just a few counts. V usage is TRBV5-1 and J usage is TRBJ1-6, with 7 bases that match TRBD1. Germline CDR1 SGHRS, CDR2 YFSETQ. The CDR3 length is 16 residues. With V trimmed by 3 bases and J by 1 base, 4 bases remained unmatched. Written as DNA, the CDR3 is TGCGCCAGCAGCTCCCGGACAGGTTCCTATAATTCACCCCTCCACTTT. Amino acids: CASSSRTGSYNSPLHF.

This clonotype has at least ten counts. This chain connects TRBV7-9 to TRBJ1-4, with D tentatively TRBD1 (6 bases). Germline V gene lookup returns CDR1 SEHNR and CDR2 FQNEAQ (reference sequence). The CDR3 totals 14 residues. The V and J ends lost 5 bases and 4 bases respectively, with 11 bases between them. CDR3 protein: CASSMGQNNEKLFF. In DNA form, the CDR3 reads TGTGCCAGCAGCATGGGACAAAATAATGAAAAACTGTTTTTT.

The rearrangement links TRBV5-1 to TRBJ1-2, with D perhaps matching TRBD1 (6 bases). The V gene's germline CDR1 is SGHRS and CDR2 YFSETQ. The CDR3 runs to 13 residues. Trimming took off 4 bases at V and 3 bases at J, with 10 bases between the two ends. DNA of the CDR3: TGCGCCAGCAGCCCGGGGGCAGACTATGGCTACACCTTC. Its protein is CASSPGADYGYTF.